The 25 T cell receptor beta chains below all came from one sample that was sequenced in a study of blood T cell repertoires in COVID-19. The assay was immunoSEQ multiplex PCR, and TCRdb's table has in-frame clones only and misses some. The data hold 150,000 or so clones, with 70% to 80% observed a single time. The sequencing sample was made of peripheral blood. These receptors came from a woman aged 80 or older with active or convalescent COVID-19.

The chain has TRBV5-6 and TRBJ2-3; possible D gene TRBD1, 6 bases. The CDR3 consists of 15 residues. Germline CDR1 and CDR2: SGHDT and YYEEEE. V was trimmed by 0 bases and J by 6 bases, leaving 14 bases between them. CDR3 residues: CASSLGVRGGDTQYF. The CDR3 region has the DNA TGTGCCAGCAGCTTGGGGGTCAGGGGTGGGGATACGCAGTATTTT.

The chain has TRBV19 and TRBJ1-5, with D perhaps TRBD1 (6 bases). This CDR3 is built from 14 residues. Germline values: CDR1 LNHDA, CDR2 SQIVND (reference sequence). The V end lost 6 bases, the J end lost 4 bases, and 13 bases lay between the germline ends. DNA for the CDR3: TGTGCCAGTAGGGACAGAGATTCTAATCAGCCCCAGCATTTT. Translated: CASRDRDSNQPQHF.

This CDR3 is CASSHRTGANYGYTF. For the CDR3, the DNA is TGTGCCAGCAGCCACCGGACAGGGGCTAACTATGGCTACACCTTC. V usage is TRBV3-1 (or the pseudogene TRBV3-2) and J usage is TRBJ1-2; TRBD1 agrees at 9 bases. J gave up 0 bases and V 3 bases, and 2 bases lay outside the gene matches. This CDR3 region has 15 residues. The germline CDR1 and CDR2 sequences are LGHDT and YNNKEL (reference sequence).

V gene TRBV11-2 combines with J gene TRBJ1-5, with 10 positions matching TRBD1. The CDR3 runs 15 residues. After removal of 3 bases from V and 5 bases from J, the junction contained 4 bases not matched to a gene. Looked up from germline, CDR1 is SGHAT and CDR2 is FQNNGV. The CDR3 here is CASSFGQGGDQPQHF. The CDR3 DNA sequence: TGTGCCAGCAGCTTCGGACAGGGGGGAGATCAGCCCCAGCATTTT.

CDR3 residues: CASSSSGDLYNEQFF. Here the CDR3 DNA reads TGTGCCAGCAGTAGTAGCGGGGACCTCTACAATGAGCAGTTCTTC. The genes are TRBV6-6 and TRBJ2-1; 8 nucleotides match TRBD2. CDR3 size: 15 residues. Trimming removed 5 bases from V and 3 bases from J; junction bases left unmatched: 6. Germline V gene sequence: CDR1 MNHNY, CDR2 SVGAGI (reference sequence).

The J gene is TRBJ1-6, the V gene TRBV30; 7 bases fit TRBD1. The CDR3 extends over 15 amino acids. The V and J ends lost 3 bases and 0 bases, in that order; junction bases with no gene match: 2. The V gene's germline CDR1 is GTSNPN and CDR2 SVGIG (reference sequence). Written as DNA, the CDR3 is TGTGCCTGGAGCGCAGGGGGCTCCTATAATTCACCCCTCCACTTT. Its protein product is CAWSAGGSYNSPLHF.

The chain recombines TRBV18 with TRBJ2-7; D might be TRBD1 (6 bases). V gave up 0 bases and J gave up 6 bases, with 12 bases separating them. CDR1 is KGHSH, CDR2 LQKENI, per germline. The CDR3 sequence is 14 residues long. The CDR3 sequence: CASSPPSRTVEQYF. DNA of the CDR3: TGTGCCAGCTCACCACCGTCGAGGACAGTCGAGCAGTACTTC.

V is TRBV6-2 or TRBV6-3 and J is TRBJ2-1; 10 nucleotides line up with TRBD1. Germline trimming cut 6 bases from V and 8 bases from J; bases unmatched to any gene: 10. CDR1 and CDR2 from the germline V gene are MNHEY and SVGEGT. This CDR3 spans 15 amino acids. The CDR3 sequence is CASSRPGQGSDEQFF. Here the CDR3 DNA reads TGTGCCAGCAGCAGACCGGGACAGGGGTCTGATGAGCAGTTCTTC.

This rearrangement joins TRBV6-2 or TRBV6-3 to TRBJ2-1; TRBD2 matches 15 bases. The CDR3 is 18 amino acids. Per the germline V gene, CDR1 is MNHEY and CDR2 is SVGEGT. V lost 5 bases to trimming and J lost 7 bases; unmatched junction nucleotides: 12. The CDR3 loop is CASSQMLRTSGGANEQFF. As DNA, the CDR3 is TGTGCCAGCAGTCAAATGCTGAGGACTAGCGGGGGGGCAAATGAGCAGTTCTTC.

As DNA, the CDR3 is TGTGCCAGCAGCGGCGGGGGGGCCAATCAGCCCCAGCATTTT. Amino acid sequence: CASSGGGANQPQHF. The chain employs TRBV7-9 and TRBJ1-5, with a weak D call TRBD1 (6 bases). V shed 5 bases and J shed 3 bases, with 11 bases lying between them. Looked up from germline, CDR1 is SEHNR and CDR2 is FQNEAQ (reference sequence). There are 14 residues in the CDR3.

The chain joins TRBV6-2 or TRBV6-3 to TRBJ2-7, with 15 bases that match TRBD2. CDR1 is MNHEY and CDR2 is SVGEGT in the germline V gene. The V segment lost 5 bases and the J segment 2 bases; nucleotides outside the gene matches: 10. The CDR3 spans 18 residues. The DNA for the CDR3 is TGTGCCAGCAGTACCCCGGGACTAGCGGGGGGCCAAACCTACGAGCAGTACTTC. Translation gives CASSTPGLAGGQTYEQYF.

The gene calls are TRBV4-3 and TRBJ2-7; D perhaps matches TRBD1 (6 bases). Trimming cost V 1 base and J 6 bases, with 16 bases left between them. The length of the CDR3 is 15 residues. Per the germline V gene, CDR1 is LGHNA and CDR2 is YSLEER. CDR3 amino acids: CASSQGRVAGAEQYF. CDR3 DNA sequence: TGCGCCAGCAGCCAAGGCCGAGTGGCAGGGGCCGAGCAGTACTTC.

This clone was picked up one time. The CDR3: CASSDPGQPVGNTIYF. CDR3 DNA sequence: TGTGCCAGTAGTGATCCGGGACAGCCCGTGGGAAACACCATATATTTT. The chain carries TRBV19 and TRBJ1-3, with 7 positions matching TRBD1. The V gene's germline CDR1 is LNHDA and CDR2 SQIVND (reference sequence). The CDR3 has 16 amino acids. The trim removed 5 bases at V and 4 bases at J, leaving 11 bases unmatched.

The chain is built from TRBV3-1 (or the pseudogene TRBV3-2) and TRBJ2-7; 7 positions agree with TRBD1. Germline values: CDR1 LGHDT, CDR2 YNNKEL (reference sequence). The CDR3 runs to 13 residues. V shed 4 bases and J 3 bases; nucleotides not matched to a gene: 3. CDR3 coding DNA: TGTGCCAGCAGCCCGGGGACAGTCTACGAGCAGTACTTC. Its protein product is CASSPGTVYEQYF.

This chain links TRBV5-1 with TRBJ1-1; D unresolved. Per germline, CDR1 SGHRS and CDR2 YFSETQ. V lost 4 bases and J lost 4, with 11 bases in between. The CDR3 is made up of 13 amino acids. CDR3 residues: CASSTGARTEAFF. The CDR3 DNA follows: TGCGCCAGCAGCACGGGAGCGCGCACTGAAGCTTTCTTT.

The chain combines TRBV27 with TRBJ1-6, with 10 bases fitting TRBD1. The CDR3 runs to 15 residues. From germline, CDR1 is MNHEY and CDR2 SMNVEV (reference sequence). The V segment lost 5 bases and the J segment 7 bases; nucleotides outside the gene matches: 5. The CDR3 loop reads CASSDWDRGNSPLHF. In DNA form, the CDR3 reads TGTGCCAGCAGTGATTGGGACAGGGGCAATTCACCCCTCCACTTT.

The chain recombines TRBV25-1 with TRBJ1-2; D ambiguous. Deletions cut 0 bases from V and 8 bases from J, with 16 bases between. Germline CDR1 is MGHDK and CDR2 is SYGVNS. This CDR3 comprises 15 residues. The CDR3 DNA is TGTGCCAGCAGTGAATACAGTTGGAGCCCCTTGGGCTACACCTTC. Translating it yields CASSEYSWSPLGYTF.

Only one count was recorded for this clone. V gene TRBV7-9 combines with J gene TRBJ2-3; tentatively, D is TRBD1 (7 bases). Germline V lookup: CDR1 SEHNR, CDR2 FQNEAQ (reference sequence). Trimming took 6 bases from V and 6 from J, leaving 16 bases between them. The CDR3 has 14 amino acids. The CDR3 here is CASRRDSQVDTQYF. Here the CDR3 DNA reads TGTGCCAGCAGGCGGGACAGTCAGGTCGATACGCAGTATTTT.

The V call is TRBV7-2, the J call TRBJ2-7; 9 positions agree with TRBD1. The CDR3 is 15 amino acids. The germline V gene encodes CDR1 SGHTA and CDR2 FQGNSA. With V trimmed by 5 bases and J by 1 base, 6 bases remained unmatched. CDR3 nucleotides: TGTGCCAGCAGCGGGGGACAGGGCGCGTCCTACGAGCAGTACTTC. Its protein is CASSGGQGASYEQYF.

The chain recombines TRBV2 with TRBJ1-4; a weak D match, TRBD1 (5 bases). Germline CDR1 SNHLY, CDR2 FYNNEI. The CDR3 has 15 residues. V lost 7 bases and J 4 bases, leaving 16 bases between the germline ends. DNA of the CDR3: TGTGCCAGCACCTACTTTGGGGCACTTAATGAAAAACTGTTTTTT. Its protein product is CASTYFGALNEKLFF.

The chain's CDR3 is CASRRTGTGDGYTF. CDR3 coding DNA: TGTGCCAGCAGACGGACCGGGACAGGGGATGGCTACACCTTC. The chain uses TRBV27 and TRBJ1-2; TRBD1 matches at 10 bases. This CDR3 comprises 14 residues. V shed 6 bases and J 6 bases; nucleotides not matched to a gene: 7. From germline, CDR1 is MNHEY and CDR2 SMNVEV (reference sequence).

The rearrangement uses TRBV7-9 and TRBJ2-3, with D maybe TRBD2 (5 bases). V was cut by 5 bases and J by 5 bases, with 11 bases left in between. Germline CDR1 SEHNR, CDR2 FQNEAQ (reference sequence). This CDR3 contains 13 residues. CDR3 coding DNA: TGTGCCAGCAGCGAGCTAGCTGGAGATACGCAGTATTTT. Its translation: CASSELAGDTQYF.

V usage is TRBV2 and J usage is TRBJ1-6; no clear D. CDR1 and CDR2 from the germline V gene are SNHLY and FYNNEI. This CDR3 contains 13 residues. V lost 3 bases and J 14 bases, leaving 14 bases between the germline ends. CDR3: CASSDPGNLALHF. The CDR3 DNA reads as TGTGCCAGCAGTGATCCGGGGAACTTGGCCCTCCACTTT.

The chain links TRBV5-1 to TRBJ2-1, with D maybe TRBD2 (6 bases). Germline V gene lookup returns CDR1 SGHRS and CDR2 YFSETQ. The length of the CDR3 is 13 residues. V shed 3 bases and J shed 5 bases, with 9 bases lying between them. This chain's CDR3 is CASSSGDHNEQFF. CDR3 in DNA: TGCGCCAGCAGCTCGGGAGATCACAATGAGCAGTTCTTC.

The J gene is TRBJ2-5, the V gene TRBV27, with a possible D match to TRBD2 (7 bases). The ends were cut back, 3 bases at V and 5 bases at J, with 13 bases in the middle. Germline V gene data show CDR1 as MNHEY and CDR2 as SMNVEV (reference sequence). CDR3 size: 14 residues. The CDR3 is CASSFRGAMETQYF. DNA for the CDR3: TGTGCCAGCAGTTTCCGGGGGGCGATGGAGACCCAGTACTTC.